This is a list of T cell receptor beta chains from one sample in a study of shared clonotypes between healthy human individuals. Assay: immunoSEQ multiplex PCR; the TCRdb copy retains only in-frame clones and omits some. Among around 2,000,000 clones, about 95% were seen once, and the ten largest hold about 1.1%. Sample: naive CD8+ T cells sorted from blood. Receptors were obtained from a man aged 18 to 29 in good health. Each CDR3 is given with its conserved first and last residue. D genes are given only for firm matches. Part of the rows lack a size; the others show once, few, many or a class for expanded clones.

D gene,clone size,J gene,V gene,CDR3 protein,CDR3 DNA
TRBD1,.,TRBJ2-7,TRBV7-6,CASSLESGTGIEQYF,TGTGCCAGCAGCTTAGAGTCTGGGACAGGGATTGAGCAGTACTTC
.,.,TRBJ1-1,TRBV19,CASSIWGGNTEAFF,TGTGCCAGTAGTATATGGGGGGGGAACACTGAAGCTTTCTTT
TRBD2,.,TRBJ2-7,TRBV7-8,CASSSSGGLTEQYF,TGTGCCAGCAGCTCTAGCGGGGGTCTAACAGAGCAGTACTTC
.,.,TRBJ1-1,TRBV30,CAWSVLAETEAFF,TGTGCCTGGAGTGTATTGGCCGAGACTGAAGCTTTCTTT
TRBD1,.,TRBJ2-7,TRBV9,CASSVGIGTEYEQYF,TGTGCCAGCAGCGTAGGGATCGGGACAGAGTACGAGCAGTACTTC
TRBD1,.,TRBJ1-1,TRBV2,CASRLPLSETGVLVTEAFF,TGTGCCAGCCGATTACCCTTGTCCGAGACAGGGGTACTAGTAACTGAAGCTTTCTTT
TRBD2,.,TRBJ2-1,TRBV28,CASTLGGAWHNEQFF,TGTGCCAGCACCCTCGGGGGGGCATGGCACAATGAGCAGTTCTTC
.,.,TRBJ2-6,TRBV4-1,CASSPLEEGGAGANVLTF,TGCGCCAGCAGCCCCCTAGAAGAGGGGGGGGCTGGGGCCAACGTCCTGACTTTC
.,once,TRBJ2-1,TRBV19,CASRFRDSGYNEQFF,TGTGCCAGTAGGTTCCGGGACTCCGGTTACAATGAGCAGTTCTTC
TRBD2,.,TRBJ2-1,TRBV27,CASTPSGRVDEQFF,TGTGCCAGCACCCCTAGCGGGAGGGTCGATGAGCAGTTCTTC
.,.,TRBJ2-1,TRBV30,CAWSILGNEQFF,TGTGCCTGGAGTATTCTAGGCAATGAGCAGTTCTTC
.,.,TRBJ2-7,TRBV11-2,CASSFINLGEGYEQYF,TGTGCCAGCAGCTTTATTAATTTAGGGGAAGGTTACGAGCAGTACTTC
TRBD2,.,TRBJ2-7,TRBV11-2,CASSLVTSGMGEQYF,TGTGCCAGCAGCTTAGTCACTAGCGGCATGGGCGAGCAGTACTTC
TRBD1,.,TRBJ2-6,TRBV15,CATYGTGWTGANVLTF,TGTGCCACCTACGGGACAGGATGGACTGGGGCCAACGTCCTGACTTTC
TRBD2,.,TRBJ2-7,TRBV27,CASSPRDGRYEQYF,TGTGCCAGCAGTCCCAGAGACGGGAGGTACGAGCAGTACTTC
TRBD2,once,TRBJ2-5,TRBV6-5,CASSSSGLAGGETQYF,TGTGCCAGCAGTTCATCGGGACTAGCGGGAGGAGAGACCCAGTACTTC
.,once,TRBJ1-1,TRBV4-1,CASSQDTALNTEAFF,TGCGCCAGCAGCCAAGACACAGCGTTGAACACTGAAGCTTTCTTT
.,.,TRBJ2-5,TRBV25-1,CASSVGSNQETQYF,TGTGCCAGCAGTGTAGGGTCCAACCAAGAGACCCAGTACTTC
.,.,TRBJ1-2,TRBV5-5,CASVGSHYGYTF,TGTGCCAGCGTAGGGTCGCACTATGGCTACACCTTC
.,.,TRBJ2-2,TRBV6-5,CASSWGLNTGELFF,TGTGCCAGCAGCTGGGGACTTAACACCGGGGAGCTGTTTTTT
TRBD1,.,TRBJ2-1,TRBV27,CASSFTGTGYNEQFF,TGTGCCAGCAGTTTTACAGGGACAGGATACAATGAGCAGTTCTTC
.,once,TRBJ1-1,TRBV30,CAWSVLGGGNTEAFF,TGTGCCTGGAGTGTACTGGGAGGAGGTAACACTGAAGCTTTCTTT
.,.,TRBJ2-3,TRBV28,CASTDRNTDTQYF,TGTGCCAGTACCGACAGAAACACAGATACGCAGTATTTT
TRBD1,.,TRBJ1-5,TRBV28,CASSADRANQPQHF,TGTGCCAGCAGTGCCGACAGGGCCAATCAGCCCCAGCATTTT
.,once,TRBJ2-2,TRBV19,CASGVGIGAGELFF,TGTGCCAGTGGAGTGGGTATAGGAGCCGGGGAGCTGTTTTTT
.,.,TRBJ1-1,TRBV5-1,CASSWRTENTEAFF,TGCGCCAGCAGCTGGAGGACAGAGAACACTGAAGCTTTCTTT
.,once,TRBJ2-2,TRBV7-9,CASSLPFGIDTGELFF,TGTGCCAGCAGCCTCCCTTTCGGGATTGACACCGGGGAGCTGTTTTTT
.,once,TRBJ2-5,TRBV18,CASSPGTRGKETQYF,TGTGCCAGCTCACCCGGGACGAGGGGTAAAGAGACCCAGTACTTC
.,.,TRBJ2-7,TRBV7-8,CASSPEQGPYEQYF,TGTGCCAGCAGCCCCGAACAGGGACCCTACGAGCAGTACTTC
TRBD1,.,TRBJ1-2,TRBV7-9,CASSLAGQAANYGYTF,TGTGCCAGCAGCTTAGCCGGACAGGCCGCTAACTATGGCTACACCTTC